A single sample is the source of the 11 T cell receptor beta chains below, sequenced in a study of CD8 T cells in ankylosing spondylitis. Study-wide findings and caveats: A TCR beta motif of about 8 highly homologous variants seemed to mark ankylosing spondylitis blood.

MiXCR, run by TCRdb on the 5' RACE reads, gives a single entry per CDR3 protein. The table shows under 850,000 distinct CDR3 sequences, with over 15% occurring only once. Their antigen targets remain unknown. Input material: blood, either unsorted or a sorted T cell fraction (not recorded which). The receptors come from a male donor with ankylosing spondylitis.

This rearrangement joins TRBV29-1 to TRBJ1-2, with D possibly being TRBD1 (5 bases). The CDR3 consists of 13 residues. The V and J ends lost 3 bases and 6 bases respectively, with 14 bases between them. Germline CDR1 and CDR2: SQVTM and ANQGSEA. The CDR3 bases are TGCAGCGTTGACGACTCGGCAGGGCATGGCTACACCTTC. It yields the protein CSVDDSAGHGYTF.

This clonotype has only a few counts. This CDR3 is CSVEDWQKANYGYTF. In nucleotides, the CDR3 is TGCAGCGTTGAAGATTGGCAGAAAGCTAACTATGGCTACACCTTC. The rearrangement joins TRBV29-1 to TRBJ1-2; no definite D call. Trimming left V 0 bases short and J 0 bases short, with 11 bases between. This CDR3 contains 15 residues. Germline CDR1 is SQVTM and CDR2 is ANQGSEA.

This clonotype was counted ten times or more. The gene calls are TRBV5-6 and TRBJ2-2; possible D gene TRBD2, 5 bases. Germline values: CDR1 SGHDT, CDR2 YYEEEE. This CDR3 has 16 residues. Trimming removed 0 bases from V and 6 bases from J, with 15 bases in between. The CDR3 is CASSLAFGLRAGELFF. The DNA for the CDR3 is TGTGCCAGCAGCTTGGCCTTCGGGTTGAGGGCCGGGGAGCTGTTTTTT.

In this sample, this clonotype turned up a few times. The chain employs TRBV7-3 and TRBJ2-1; 8 bases are shared with TRBD2. The CDR3 extends over 15 amino acids. V dropped 5 bases and J dropped 9; count of bases not matched to a gene: 12. The germline CDR1 and CDR2 sequences are SGHTA and FQGTGA. CDR3 DNA: TGTGCCAGCAGCCAATTTAGCGGGAAGATGACTGAGCAGTTCTTC. It specifies CASSQFSGKMTEQFF.

This chain joins TRBV6-1 and TRBJ1-2; D possibly corresponds to TRBD1 (5 bases). The CDR3 is made up of 14 amino acids. Germline V CDR1 and CDR2: MNHNS, SASEGT. V was cut by 0 bases and J by 1 base, with 6 bases left in between. The CDR3 spells CASSEARGNYGYTF. CDR3 bases: TGTGCCAGCAGTGAAGCGAGGGGTAACTATGGCTACACCTTC.

This clonotype showed up just a few times. The J gene is TRBJ1-6, the V gene TRBV7-9, with 7 bases fitting TRBD1. Germline loops: CDR1 SEHNR, CDR2 FQNEAQ (reference sequence). The CDR3 consists of 14 residues. V lost 6 bases to trimming and J lost 7 bases; unmatched junction nucleotides: 6. CDR3 nucleotide sequence: TGTGCCAGCAGGGGGGACAGCCCGAATTCACCCCTCCACTTT. Protein sequence: CASRGDSPNSPLHF.

V and J are TRBV29-1 and TRBJ2-7; 7 bases map to TRBD2. With V trimmed by 3 bases and J by 4 bases, 9 bases remained unmatched. This CDR3 contains 14 residues. Per the germline V gene, CDR1 is SQVTM and CDR2 is ANQGSEA. Here the CDR3 reads CSVEDGGRGYEQYF. The CDR3 nucleotides read TGCAGCGTTGAGGACGGCGGGCGGGGGTACGAGCAGTACTTC.

This clonotype was detected a few times. V and J are TRBV7-8 and TRBJ1-1; 7 bases agree with TRBD1. The CDR3 is 16 amino acids. The V gene's germline CDR1 is SGHVS and CDR2 FQNEAQ. Trimming at V came to 5 bases and at J to 0 bases, leaving 9 bases not matched to a gene. CDR3 coding DNA: TGTGCCAGCAGCCCAAACGCAGGGACAGTGAACACTGAAGCTTTCTTT. Its translation is CASSPNAGTVNTEAFF.

The CDR3 DNA reads TGTGCCAGCAGCCCCATAAGAGGGTATGGCTACACCTTC. Translation: CASSPIRGYGYTF. This chain connects TRBV7-9 to TRBJ1-2; D is unclear. The CDR3 spans 13 residues. Trimming took 5 bases from V and 5 from J, leaving 12 bases between them. The V gene's germline CDR1 is SEHNR and CDR2 FQNEAQ (reference sequence).

The chain is built from TRBV20-1 and TRBJ2-7, with D maybe TRBD1 (6 bases). Per the germline V gene, CDR1 is DFQATT and CDR2 is SNEGSKA (reference sequence). CDR3 size: 15 residues. V lost 5 bases to trimming and J lost 2 bases, with 19 bases between them. CDR3 residues: CSAVARRQVPYEQYF. CDR3 nucleotide sequence: TGCAGTGCTGTGGCCCGGCGACAGGTTCCCTACGAGCAGTACTTC.

V usage is TRBV7-9 and J usage is TRBJ2-3, with 12 bases matching TRBD2. CDR1 and CDR2 from the germline V gene are SEHNR and FQNEAQ (reference sequence). The trim removed 1 base at V and 1 base at J, leaving 3 bases unmatched. The CDR3 sequence is 17 residues long. The CDR3 DNA follows: TGTGCCAGCAGCTTAGATAGACTAGCGGGAGGCACAGATACGCAGTATTTT. Residues: CASSLDRLAGGTDTQYF. Combining the CDR3 with reference TRBV7-9 and TRBJ2-3 gives the whole variable domain DTGVSQNPRHKITKRGQNVTFRCDPISEHNRLYWYRQTLGQGPEFLTYFQNEAQLEKSRLLSDRFSAERPKGSFSTLEIQRTEQGDSAMYLCASSLDRLAGGTDTQYFGPGTRLTVL.